These 21 T cell receptor beta chains originate from one sample sequenced in a study of control samples from healthy donors and cancer patients. TCRdb's copy holds only in-frame clones and misses some; the assay was immunoSEQ multiplex PCR. This table has around 28,000 clones, roughly 89% appearing once. Sample: PBMCs. The receptors come from a woman between 40 and 50 years old with lung cancer.

The V gene is TRBV5-1, the J gene TRBJ2-2, with 7 bases fitting TRBD2. Trimming at V came to 3 bases and at J to 4 bases, leaving 12 bases not matched to a gene. The CDR3 is 17 residues long. Germline CDR1 reads SGHRS; CDR2 reads YFSETQ. The CDR3 nucleotides read TGCGCCAGCAGCTCGGGGCAAGTAGCGGGTGTCACCGGGGAGCTGTTTTTT. Translating gives CASSSGQVAGVTGELFF. Variable domain in full (rest from reference TRBV5-1 and TRBJ2-2): KAGVTQTPRYLIKTRGQQVTLSCSPISGHRSVSWYQQTPGQGLQFLFEYFSETQRNKGNFPGRFSGRQFSNSRSEMNVSTLELGDSALYLCASSSGQVAGVTGELFFGEGSRLTVL.

V gene TRBV7-9 combines with J gene TRBJ2-7; D could derive from TRBD1 or TRBD2 (5 bases each). V was shortened by 6 bases and J by 2 bases, with 17 bases between the two germline ends. CDR1 is SEHNR and CDR2 is FQNEAQ in the germline V gene (reference sequence). There are 15 residues in the CDR3. CDR3 amino acids: CASSSPGRKTYEQYF. CDR3 nucleotide sequence: TGTGCCAGCAGTTCACCGGGACGGAAGACCTACGAGCAGTACTTC.

The chain employs TRBV9 and TRBJ1-1; D remains unclear. V was trimmed by 3 bases and J by 0 bases, leaving 6 bases between them. The CDR3 has 13 amino acids. Germline CDR1 SGDLS, CDR2 YYNGEE. This chain's CDR3 is CASSATLNTEAFF. The DNA of the CDR3 is TGTGCCAGCAGCGCGACACTGAACACTGAAGCTTTCTTT.

V gene TRBV19 combines with J gene TRBJ1-3; D may be TRBD1 (5 bases). The CDR3 length is 16 residues. CDR1 LNHDA and CDR2 SQIVND come from the germline V gene (reference sequence). Trimming removed 5 bases from V and 0 bases from J, with 14 bases in between. This CDR3 is CASSGGGQVSGNTIYF. The CDR3 DNA reads as TGTGCCAGTAGTGGGGGAGGACAAGTCTCTGGAAACACCATATATTTT.

The chain carries TRBV10-3 and TRBJ1-6, with 7 bases lining up with TRBD1. Trimming cost V 0 bases and J 8 bases; bases outside gene matches: 4. The CDR3 loop spans 15 amino acids. Per germline, CDR1 ENHRY and CDR2 SYGVKD. The DNA of the CDR3 is TGTGCCATCAGTGAGTCCGAGGGGGCGGATTCACCCCTCCACTTT. This sequence encodes CAISESEGADSPLHF.

This sequence joins TRBV3-1 (or the pseudogene TRBV3-2) and TRBJ1-5, with D possibly matching TRBD1 (5 bases). The CDR3 runs 15 residues. Deletions cut 1 base from V and 8 bases from J, with 15 bases between. Germline V lookup: CDR1 LGHDT, CDR2 YNNKEL (reference sequence). The CDR3 DNA sequence: TGTGCCAGCAGCCAAGGTAGAGGGGCTGAGGAGCCCCAGCATTTT. Translated, it gives CASSQGRGAEEPQHF.

The chain uses TRBV28 and TRBJ1-4; no reliable D call. CDR1 is MDHEN, CDR2 SYDVKM, per germline. This CDR3 is built from 14 residues. V shed 3 bases and J shed 8 bases, with 13 bases lying between them. CDR3 amino acids: CASSLERREEKLFF. The CDR3 DNA reads as TGTGCCAGCAGTTTGGAGAGGAGGGAAGAAAAACTGTTTTTT.

The rearrangement uses TRBV3-1 (or the pseudogene TRBV3-2) and TRBJ2-1; D remains unclear. V was shortened by 4 bases and J by 1 base, with 8 bases between the two germline ends. Per germline, CDR1 LGHDT and CDR2 YNNKEL (reference sequence). The CDR3 has 14 amino acids. The CDR3 DNA reads as TGTGCCAGCAGCCTAAGGCAATCCTACAATGAGCAGTTCTTC. Its protein product is CASSLRQSYNEQFF.

The V call is TRBV18, the J call TRBJ2-1; 10 nucleotides line up with TRBD2. CDR1 and CDR2 (germline): KGHSH, LQKENI. This CDR3 is built from 18 residues. V dropped 2 bases and J dropped 0; count of bases not matched to a gene: 7. The CDR3 loop is CASSPGLAGANSYNEQFF. The CDR3 bases are TGTGCCAGCTCACCAGGGCTAGCGGGGGCAAACTCCTACAATGAGCAGTTCTTC.

This rearrangement joins TRBV11-1 to TRBJ1-1, with D perhaps TRBD1 (5 bases). This CDR3 is built from 12 residues. Germline lookup yields CDR1 SGHAT and CDR2 FQDESV (reference sequence). The V end lost 8 bases, the J end lost 2 bases, and 9 bases lay between the germline ends. This chain's CDR3 is CASRGVNTEAFF. The CDR3 nucleotides read TGTGCCAGCCGAGGGGTCAACACTGAAGCTTTCTTT.

The chain uses TRBV27 and TRBJ1-2, with 10 nucleotides matching TRBD1. Losses at the gene ends were 5 bases for V and 7 bases for J; bases not matched to a gene: 7. Germline CDR1 and CDR2: MNHEY and SMNVEV (reference sequence). The CDR3 spans 14 residues. CDR3 region: CASSEGTGVLGYTF. The CDR3 DNA reads as TGTGCCAGCAGTGAAGGGACAGGGGTTCTTGGCTACACCTTC.

This clone came up a few times. The rearrangement links TRBV27 to TRBJ1-1; a possible D gene is TRBD1 (5 bases). The CDR3 runs 14 residues. In germline, CDR1 is MNHEY, CDR2 SMNVEV (reference sequence). Trimming left V 5 bases short and J 4 bases short, with 14 bases between. CDR3 in DNA: TGTGCCAGCAGTCTCAACAGGAAAACCACTGAAGCTTTCTTT. This encodes CASSLNRKTTEAFF.

This clone was counted only a few times. V gene TRBV30 combines with J gene TRBJ1-5; D is uncertain. The V end was cut by 1 base, the J end by 7 bases, with 11 bases between. Germline V CDR1 and CDR2: GTSNPN, SVGIG (reference sequence). The CDR3 totals 13 residues. The CDR3 protein is CAWSANVRQPQHF. The CDR3 nucleotides are TGTGCCTGGAGTGCGAACGTTCGGCAGCCCCAGCATTTT.

This rearrangement joins TRBV4-1 to TRBJ1-6; possibly TRBD1 for D (6 bases). This CDR3 comprises 15 residues. CDR1 and CDR2 from the germline V gene are MGHRA and YSYEKL. Trimming cost V 1 base and J 6 bases, with 10 bases left between them. The CDR3 bases are TGCGCCAGCAGCCAAGTGGGGGGGCCTAATTCACCCCTCCACTTT. It yields the protein CASSQVGGPNSPLHF.

The chain joins TRBV25-1 to TRBJ1-5, with D hard to call. Germline V CDR1 and CDR2: MGHDK, SYGVNS. Trimming pared 8 bases from V and 3 bases from J, leaving 8 bases between. The CDR3 extends over 12 amino acids. Here the CDR3 reads CASQQHNQPQHF. CDR3 coding DNA: TGTGCCAGCCAACAACACAATCAGCCCCAGCATTTT.

J is TRBJ1-1 and V is TRBV10-1; no reliable D call. The CDR3 is 13 amino acids. Germline V gene lookup returns CDR1 WNHNN and CDR2 SYGVQD (reference sequence). V shed 6 bases and J shed 1 base, with 9 bases lying between them. The CDR3 DNA reads TGCGCCAGCAGCCTCGCCCGGAACACTGAAGCTTTCTTT. This translates into CASSLARNTEAFF.

CDR3 coding DNA: TGTGCCAGCAGCCCGACAGGGTATCTCTCTGGGGCCAACGTCCTGACTTTC. Protein sequence: CASSPTGYLSGANVLTF. This rearrangement joins TRBV7-3 to TRBJ2-6, with 7 bases that match TRBD1. After removal of 5 bases from V and 0 bases from J, the junction contained 7 bases not matched to a gene. Germline V CDR1 and CDR2: SGHTA, FQGTGA. CDR3 size: 17 residues. Full variable domain (missing parts from reference TRBV7-3 and TRBJ2-6): GAGVSQTPSNKVTEKGKYVELRCDPISGHTALYWYRQSLGQGPEFLIYFQGTGAADDSGLPNDRFFAVRPEGSVSTLKIQRTERGDSAVYLCASSPTGYLSGANVLTFGAGSRLTVL.

Only one count was recorded for this clone. The genes are TRBV7-2 and TRBJ2-2, with D possibly TRBD1 on 6 matching bases. Trimming pared 5 bases from V and 2 bases from J, leaving 9 bases between. This CDR3 has 14 amino acids. In germline, CDR1 is SGHTA, CDR2 FQGNSA. The CDR3 nucleotides are TGTGCCAGCAGCCCGGGACATAACACCGGGGAGCTGTTTTTT. Amino acids: CASSPGHNTGELFF.

The V gene is TRBV7-9, the J gene TRBJ2-7; 8 bases fit TRBD1. The CDR3 spans 13 residues. V shed 4 bases and J 3 bases; nucleotides not matched to a gene: 2. The germline V gene encodes CDR1 SEHNR and CDR2 FQNEAQ (reference sequence). The CDR3 spells CASSYGTGYEQYF. DNA of the CDR3: TGTGCCAGCAGCTACGGGACAGGCTACGAGCAGTACTTC.

The V and J genes are TRBV12-3 or TRBV12-4 and TRBJ1-4, with unresolved D. Trimming left V 4 bases short and J 7 bases short, with 7 bases between. The length of the CDR3 is 12 residues. CDR3 region: CASSSNFEKLFF. Written as DNA, the CDR3 is TGTGCCAGCAGTTCCAATTTTGAAAAACTGTTTTTT.

This chain connects TRBV27 to TRBJ2-7; 8 nucleotides align to TRBD1. Germline assignment: CDR1 MNHEY and CDR2 SMNVEV (reference sequence). V shed 5 bases, J shed 6 bases, and the junction held 12 bases outside the gene matches. The CDR3 consists of 15 residues. The CDR3 here is CASSPGQGHSGEQYF. For the CDR3, the DNA is TGTGCCAGCAGTCCAGGACAGGGCCATTCGGGCGAGCAGTACTTC.